The 24 T cell receptor beta chains listed next were all sequenced from one sample in a study of T-cell memory formation after mild COVID-19. TCRdb passed the 5' RACE reads through MiXCR, listing each CDR3 protein once. This sample has some 440,000 distinct CDR3 sequences, with around 25% found just once. Sequenced input: PBMCs or a T cell subset sorted from them (not recorded which). The receptors were gathered from an adult woman who had mild COVID-19 (a few samples of this study predate the infection). Cell type and time point are not known.

This clonotype was detected a few times. The V and J genes are TRBV7-8 and TRBJ2-6, with D maybe TRBD1 (5 bases). The CDR3 runs 16 residues. V was clipped by 6 bases and J by 1 base, with 13 bases between them. Germline V gene sequence: CDR1 SGHVS, CDR2 FQNEAQ. This CDR3 reads CASRLLRQSGANVLTF. DNA of the CDR3: TGTGCCAGCAGGCTCCTGCGACAGTCTGGGGCCAACGTCCTGACTTTC.

The table lists this clonotype with a few counts. This sequence joins TRBV4-2 and TRBJ2-7; D remains ambiguous. The germline CDR1 and CDR2 sequences are LGHNA and YNFKEQ. The CDR3 loop spans 16 amino acids. Trimming took off 0 bases at V and 2 bases at J, with 14 bases between the two ends. CDR3 sequence (DNA): TGTGCCAGCAGCCAAGATCTGTACAGCCTCACCTACGAGCAGTACTTC. Protein product: CASSQDLYSLTYEQYF.

The chain combines TRBV7-2 with TRBJ2-5; 12 bases agree with TRBD1. Unmatched junction bases numbered 4, after V lost 5 bases and J lost 0 bases. Germline V gene data show CDR1 as SGHTA and CDR2 as FQGNSA. This CDR3 has 16 amino acids. The CDR3 DNA is TGTGCCAGCAGCCTATGGGACAGGGGGCACCAAGAGACCCAGTACTTC. Protein product: CASSLWDRGHQETQYF.

This clonotype was recorded a few times. In DNA form, the CDR3 reads TGCGCCAGCAGCCAAGACGGGAGAGGCGGCGGGGAGCTGTTTTTT. This translates into CASSQDGRGGGELFF. The chain combines TRBV4-3 with TRBJ2-2; possibly TRBD2 for D (6 bases). The CDR3 has 15 residues. Germline-derived CDR1 and CDR2 are LGHNA and YSLEER. V was trimmed by 0 bases and J by 7 bases, leaving 12 bases between them.

This clonotype occurred a few times. V and J are TRBV20-1 and TRBJ2-5, with 14 bases that match TRBD2. The V gene end was trimmed by 3 bases and the J gene end by 5 bases; junction bases not matched to a gene: 8. CDR1 is DFQATT, CDR2 SNEGSKA, per germline (reference sequence). The CDR3 has 16 residues. The CDR3 here is CSARGTSGSKKETQYF. The CDR3 DNA reads TGCAGTGCTAGGGGGACTAGCGGGAGTAAGAAGGAGACCCAGTACTTC.

The chain combines TRBV5-1 with TRBJ2-7, with 9 bases that match TRBD2. V shed 4 bases and J 2 bases; nucleotides not matched to a gene: 4. The CDR3 has 14 amino acids. The germline V gene has CDR1 SGHRS and CDR2 YFSETQ. Here the CDR3 DNA reads TGCGCCAGCAGCAATAGCGGGAGCACCTACGAGCAGTACTTC. Amino acid sequence: CASSNSGSTYEQYF.

In its sample, this clonotype was seen a few times. The chain combines TRBV29-1 with TRBJ2-5; 10 bases line up with TRBD1. CDR3 length equals 14 residues. The germline V gene encodes CDR1 SQVTM and CDR2 ANQGSEA. Written as DNA, the CDR3 is TGCACCATGCGAGGTGGACAGGGGGGAGAGACCCAGTACTTC. As protein: CTMRGGQGGETQYF.

This clonotype was recorded a few times. The chain is built from TRBV7-3 and TRBJ2-5; TRBD1 matches 7 bases. This CDR3 is 15 amino acids long. CDR1 and CDR2 (germline): SGHTA, FQGTGA. Trimming cost V 5 bases and J 4 bases; bases outside gene matches: 10. The CDR3 sequence is CASSLALTGRETQYF. CDR3 in DNA: TGTGCCAGCAGCCTCGCCCTGACAGGGCGAGAGACCCAGTACTTC.

The V gene is TRBV7-2, the J gene TRBJ2-2; D gene uncertain. The V end was cut by 5 bases, the J end by 3 bases, with 10 bases between. The germline gives CDR1 SGHTA, CDR2 FQGNSA. The length of the CDR3 is 14 residues. The CDR3 sequence is CASSAIVYTGELFF. The CDR3 nucleotides read TGTGCCAGCAGCGCAATAGTCTACACCGGGGAGCTGTTTTTT. The variable domain in full, with the rest retrieved from reference TRBV7-2 and TRBJ2-2, is GAGVSQSPSNKVTEKGKDVELRCDPISGHTALYWYRQSLGQGLEFLIYFQGNSAPDKSGLPSDRFSAERTGGSVSTLTIQRTQQEDSAVYLCASSAIVYTGELFFGEGSRLTVL.

This clonotype was counted a few times. V usage is TRBV5-1 and J usage is TRBJ2-7; D not certain. Germline CDR1 is SGHRS and CDR2 is YFSETQ. Trimming removed 7 bases from V and 4 bases from J, with 18 bases in between. The CDR3 is made up of 14 amino acids. The CDR3 DNA follows: TGCGCCAGCGGAGATTCCGTCGGCCCTTACGAGCAGTACTTC. Translating it yields CASGDSVGPYEQYF. Looking up the rest from reference TRBV5-1 and TRBJ2-7 gives the full variable domain: KAGVTQTPRYLIKTRGQQVTLSCSPISGHRSVSWYQQTPGQGLQFLFEYFSETQRNKGNFPGRFSGRQFSNSRSEMNVSTLELGDSALYLCASGDSVGPYEQYFGPGTRLTVT.

The chain couples TRBV5-5 to TRBJ2-1, with 11 bases that match TRBD2. CDR3 length: 15 amino acids. Per the germline V gene, CDR1 is SGHKS and CDR2 is YYEKEE (reference sequence). The J segment lost 4 bases and the V segment lost 3 bases, leaving 3 bases of the junction unmatched. The CDR3 here is CASSSASGRYNEQFF. CDR3 in DNA: TGTGCCAGCAGCTCCGCTAGCGGGAGGTACAATGAGCAGTTCTTC.

This clonotype was recorded at least ten times. The rearrangement links TRBV7-9 to TRBJ2-2; the D gene is possibly TRBD1 (6 bases). The V gene's germline CDR1 is SEHNR and CDR2 FQNEAQ (reference sequence). This CDR3 is built from 16 residues. The ends were cut back, 4 bases at V and 3 bases at J, with 15 bases in the middle. The CDR3 DNA sequence: TGTGCCAGCAGCTATAGCCGGGACACCTACACCGGGGAGCTGTTTTTT. Amino acids: CASSYSRDTYTGELFF.

This clonotype has ten or more counts. V and J are TRBV9 and TRBJ2-6; D remains ambiguous. Trimming took off 2 bases at V and 4 bases at J, with 10 bases between the two ends. The CDR3 covers 15 residues. Germline V gives CDR1 SGDLS, CDR2 YYNGEE. This CDR3 is CASSVLGHGANVLTF. In DNA form, the CDR3 reads TGTGCCAGCAGCGTTCTAGGGCACGGGGCCAACGTCCTGACTTTC.

This rearrangement joins TRBV4-2 to TRBJ1-1; 7 bases are a match to TRBD1. The CDR3 runs 16 residues. Germline-derived CDR1 and CDR2 are LGHNA and YNFKEQ. V was pared by 4 bases and J by 5 bases, with 13 bases of the junction left unmatched. CDR3 DNA sequence: TGTGCCAGCAGCCTCGACAGGGCGGGGGGGAGAACTGAAGCTTTCTTT. It yields the protein CASSLDRAGGRTEAFF.

The chain's CDR3 is CASSLKGYNSPLHF. CDR3 bases: TGTGCCAGTAGCCTTAAGGGATACAATTCACCCCTCCACTTT. V usage is TRBV19 and J usage is TRBJ1-6; D remains unclear. This CDR3 spans 14 amino acids. Per germline, CDR1 LNHDA and CDR2 SQIVND (reference sequence). V was shortened by 6 bases and J by 7 bases, with 13 bases between the two germline ends.

This clonotype was counted a few times. The chain uses TRBV4-2 and TRBJ1-1; D is ambiguous. V lost 0 bases and J lost 4, with 12 bases in between. This CDR3 region has 15 residues. The germline V gene has CDR1 LGHNA and CDR2 YNFKEQ. The CDR3 sequence is CASSQDPLQSTEAFF. CDR3 bases: TGTGCCAGCAGCCAAGATCCATTGCAGTCCACTGAAGCTTTCTTT.

V is TRBV14 and J is TRBJ2-5; no firm D call. This CDR3 comprises 14 residues. V was cut by 3 bases and J by 0 bases, with 8 bases left in between. Germline V lookup: CDR1 SGHDN, CDR2 FVKESK. CDR3 DNA: TGTGCCAGCAGCCACAGAGAGTACCAAGAGACCCAGTACTTC. It yields the protein CASSHREYQETQYF.

This clonotype was seen more than once but under ten times. This rearrangement joins TRBV7-2 to TRBJ2-5; 9 bases map to TRBD2. Per the germline V gene, CDR1 is SGHTA and CDR2 is FQGNSA. V gave up 1 base and J gave up 4 bases; unmatched junction bases: 10. The CDR3 sequence is 17 residues long. The CDR3 sequence is CASSLVGLAANRETQYF. CDR3 nucleotide sequence: TGTGCCAGCAGCTTAGTGGGACTAGCCGCGAATCGAGAGACCCAGTACTTC.

The genes are TRBV24-1 and TRBJ2-7; TRBD1 matches 8 bases. The CDR3 has 13 amino acids. Germline V lookup: CDR1 KGHDR, CDR2 SFDVKD. J gave up 5 bases and V 5 bases, and 4 bases lay outside the gene matches. The CDR3 region is CATSGAGGNEQYF. CDR3 nucleotide sequence: TGTGCCACCAGTGGGGCAGGGGGCAACGAGCAGTACTTC.

CDR3 residues: CSVEDQGIGYGYTF. The CDR3 nucleotides are TGCAGCGTTGAAGATCAAGGGATAGGCTATGGCTACACCTTC. V is TRBV29-1 and J is TRBJ1-2; D gene uncertain. Trimming cost V 0 bases and J 4 bases, with 12 bases left between them. The CDR3 covers 14 residues. From germline, CDR1 is SQVTM and CDR2 ANQGSEA.

A single count supports this clonotype. This rearrangement joins TRBV11-3 to TRBJ1-2, with D possibly matching TRBD1 (6 bases). In germline, CDR1 is SGHNT, CDR2 YENEEA. Trimming cost V 8 bases and J 7 bases, with 20 bases left between them. CDR3 length equals 14 residues. The CDR3 DNA is TGTGCCAGCGCTCGGCCAGGGGATAGGAGTGGCTACACCTTC. This encodes CASARPGDRSGYTF.

V is TRBV7-3 and J is TRBJ2-1; 7 nucleotides agree with TRBD1. J gave up 8 bases and V 5 bases, and 3 bases lay outside the gene matches. Germline values: CDR1 SGHTA, CDR2 FQGTGA. This CDR3 spans 12 amino acids. In DNA form, the CDR3 reads TGTGCCAGCAGCCCCGACAGGGATGAGCAGTTCTTC. Translation gives CASSPDRDEQFF.

This clonotype has at least ten counts. CDR3 sequence reads: CASSFHNEQFF. The CDR3 bases are TGTGCCAGCAGTTTCCACAATGAGCAGTTCTTC. V is TRBV5-4 and J is TRBJ2-1; D not resolved. Germline V lookup: CDR1 SGHNT, CDR2 YYREEE (reference sequence). The CDR3 has 11 residues. V gave up 5 bases and J gave up 5 bases, with 5 bases separating them.

This clonotype showed up just a few times. The chain is built from TRBV5-1 and TRBJ2-3; D possibly uses TRBD1 or TRBD2 (5 bases each). V lost 0 bases and J 0 bases, leaving 17 bases between the germline ends. This CDR3 contains 18 residues. Germline lookup yields CDR1 SGHRS and CDR2 YFSETQ. CDR3 in amino acids: CASSLDPPGTLSTDTQYF. The CDR3 DNA reads as TGCGCCAGCAGCTTGGATCCCCCGGGGACCCTAAGCACAGATACGCAGTATTTT.